This T cell receptor (beta chain) comes out of a study of T cells in Graves' hyperthyroidism and ophthalmopathy. Whole-study results and caveats: Most clonotypes expanded in thyroid above 0.001 were likewise present in blood.

V gave up 7 bases and J gave up 6 bases, with 11 bases separating them. Germline V gene lookup returns CDR1 SGHDT and CDR2 YYEEEE. CDR3 length equals 11 residues. This clonotype was recorded many times. Its antigen is undetermined. Authors of the study amplified TCR beta CDR3 regions from RNA transcripts. A first-round RT-PCR of the TCR CDR3 used the HTBI primer set. MiXCR, applied by TCRdb to the multiplex PCR reads, yields one record per CDR3 protein. Counted here are under 350,000 distinct CDR3 sequences, roughly a fifth occurring once; the ten biggest clones make up 50%. Diagnostic assessment was based on clinical symptoms, serum thyroxine and TRAb, thyroid ultrasound and orbital computed tomography.

V usage is TRBV5-6 and J usage is TRBJ2-7; D might be TRBD1 or TRBD2, each matching 5 bases. Input material: blood. This TCR came from a woman in her forties or fifties with Graves' hyperthyroidism. The CDR3 coding sequence is TGTGCCAGCGGGACCATTAGCGAGCAGTACTTC. Its protein product is CASGTISEQYF.